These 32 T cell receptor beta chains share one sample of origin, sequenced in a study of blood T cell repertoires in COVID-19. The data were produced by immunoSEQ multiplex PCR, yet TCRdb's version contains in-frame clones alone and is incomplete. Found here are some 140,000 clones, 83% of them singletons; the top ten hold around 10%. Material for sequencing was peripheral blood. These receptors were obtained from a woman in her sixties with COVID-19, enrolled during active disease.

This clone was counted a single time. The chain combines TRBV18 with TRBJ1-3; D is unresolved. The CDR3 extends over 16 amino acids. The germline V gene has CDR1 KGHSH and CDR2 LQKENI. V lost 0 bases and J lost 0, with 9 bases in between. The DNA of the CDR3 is TGTGCCAGCTCACCACCGAACAGCCTCTCTGGAAACACCATATATTTT. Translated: CASSPPNSLSGNTIYF. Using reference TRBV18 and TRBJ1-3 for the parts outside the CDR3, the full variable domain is NAGVMQNPRHLVRRRGQEARLRCSPMKGHSHVYWYRQLPEEGLKFMVYLQKENIIDESGMPKERFSAEFPKEGPSILRIQQVVRGDSAAYFCASSPPNSLSGNTIYFGEGSWLTVV.

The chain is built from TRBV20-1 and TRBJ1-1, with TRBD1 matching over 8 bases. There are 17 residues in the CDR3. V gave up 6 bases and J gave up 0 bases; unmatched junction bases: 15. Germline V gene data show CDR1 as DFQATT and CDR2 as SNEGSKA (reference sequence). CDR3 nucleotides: TGCAGTGCCAGTTCCCGGACAGGGCGAAAAATGAACACTGAAGCTTTCTTT. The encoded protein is CSASSRTGRKMNTEAFF.

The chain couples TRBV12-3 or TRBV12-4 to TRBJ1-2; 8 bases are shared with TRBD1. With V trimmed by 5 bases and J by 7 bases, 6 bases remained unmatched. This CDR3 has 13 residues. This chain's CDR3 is CASSPQGALGYTF. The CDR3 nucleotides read TGTGCCAGCAGTCCTCAGGGGGCGCTTGGCTACACCTTC.

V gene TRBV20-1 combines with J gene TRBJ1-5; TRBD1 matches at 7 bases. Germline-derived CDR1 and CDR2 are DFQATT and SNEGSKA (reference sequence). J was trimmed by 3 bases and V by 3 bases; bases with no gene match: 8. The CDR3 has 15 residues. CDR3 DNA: TGCAGTGCTAGTCGACCGGGACAGACCAATCAGCCCCAGCATTTT. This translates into CSASRPGQTNQPQHF.

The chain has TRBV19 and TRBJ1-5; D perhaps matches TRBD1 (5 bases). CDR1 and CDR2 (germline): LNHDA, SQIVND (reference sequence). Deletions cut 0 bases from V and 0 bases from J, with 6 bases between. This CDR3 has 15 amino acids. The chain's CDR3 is CASSIEDNSNQPQHF. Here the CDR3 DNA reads TGTGCCAGTAGTATAGAGGACAATAGCAATCAGCCCCAGCATTTT. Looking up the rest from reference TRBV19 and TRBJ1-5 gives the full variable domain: DGGITQSPKYLFRKEGQNVTLSCEQNLNHDAMYWYRQDPGQGLRLIYYSQIVNDFQKGDIAEGYSVSREKKESFPLTVTSAQKNPTAFYLCASSIEDNSNQPQHFGDGTRLSIL.

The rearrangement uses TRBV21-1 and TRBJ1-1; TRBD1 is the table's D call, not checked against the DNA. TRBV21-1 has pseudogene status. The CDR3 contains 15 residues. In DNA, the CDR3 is TGTGCCAGCAGCAAAAAAGAACAGGGGCGCTTTGAAGCTTTCTTT. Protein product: CASSKKEQGRFEAFF.

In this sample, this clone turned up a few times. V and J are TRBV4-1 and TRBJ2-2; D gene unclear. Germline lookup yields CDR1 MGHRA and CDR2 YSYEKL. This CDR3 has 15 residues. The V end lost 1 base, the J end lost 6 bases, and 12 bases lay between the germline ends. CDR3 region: CASSQALGAPGELFF. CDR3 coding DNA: TGCGCCAGCAGCCAAGCCCTCGGTGCGCCCGGGGAGCTGTTTTTT.

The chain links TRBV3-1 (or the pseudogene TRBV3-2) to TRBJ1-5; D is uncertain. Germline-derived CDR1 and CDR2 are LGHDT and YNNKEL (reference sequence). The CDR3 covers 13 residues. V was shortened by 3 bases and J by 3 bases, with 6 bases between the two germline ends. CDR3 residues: CASSQLYNQPQHF. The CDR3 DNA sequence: TGTGCCAGCAGCCAGCTATACAATCAGCCCCAGCATTTT.

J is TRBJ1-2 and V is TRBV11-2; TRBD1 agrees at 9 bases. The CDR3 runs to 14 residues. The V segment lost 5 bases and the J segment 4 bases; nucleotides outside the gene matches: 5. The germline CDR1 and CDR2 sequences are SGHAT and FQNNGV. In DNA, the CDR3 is TGTGCCAGCAGCCTCACAGGGGGCAGCTATGGCTACACCTTC. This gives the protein CASSLTGGSYGYTF.

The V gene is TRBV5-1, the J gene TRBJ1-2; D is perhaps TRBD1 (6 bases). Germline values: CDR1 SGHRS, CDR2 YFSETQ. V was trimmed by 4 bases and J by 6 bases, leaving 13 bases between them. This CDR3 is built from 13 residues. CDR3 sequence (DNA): TGCGCCAGCAGCGTCACAGGGTTTGATGGCTACACCTTC. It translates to CASSVTGFDGYTF.

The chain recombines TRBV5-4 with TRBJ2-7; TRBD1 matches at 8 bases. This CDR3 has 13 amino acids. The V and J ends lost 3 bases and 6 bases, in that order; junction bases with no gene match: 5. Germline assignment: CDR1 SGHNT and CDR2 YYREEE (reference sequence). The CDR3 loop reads CASSYQGAGEQYF. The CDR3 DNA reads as TGTGCCAGCAGCTATCAGGGGGCGGGCGAGCAGTACTTC. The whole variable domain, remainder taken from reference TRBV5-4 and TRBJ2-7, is ETGVTQSPTHLIKTRGQQVTLRCSSQSGHNTVSWYQQALGQGPQFIFQYYREEENGRGNFPPRFSGLQFPNYSSELNVNALELDDSALYLCASSYQGAGEQYFGPGTRLTVT.

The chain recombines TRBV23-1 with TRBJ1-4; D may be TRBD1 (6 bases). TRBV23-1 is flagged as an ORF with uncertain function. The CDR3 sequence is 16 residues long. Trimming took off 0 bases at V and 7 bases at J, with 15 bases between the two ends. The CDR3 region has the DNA TGCGCCAGCAGTCAATCGAGGGGCAGGGGTGGTGAAAAACTGTTTTTT. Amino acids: CASSQSRGRGGEKLFF.

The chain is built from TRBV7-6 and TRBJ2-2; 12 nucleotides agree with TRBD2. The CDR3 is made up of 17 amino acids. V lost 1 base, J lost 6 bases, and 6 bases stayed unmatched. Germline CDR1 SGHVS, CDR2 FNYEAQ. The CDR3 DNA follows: TGTGCCAGCAGCTTAGTCCCAAGACTAGCGGGAGCCGGGGAGCTGTTTTTT. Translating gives CASSLVPRLAGAGELFF.

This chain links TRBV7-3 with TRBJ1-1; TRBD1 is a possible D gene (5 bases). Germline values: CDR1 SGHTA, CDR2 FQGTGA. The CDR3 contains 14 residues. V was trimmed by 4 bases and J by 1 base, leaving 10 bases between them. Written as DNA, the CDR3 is TGTGCCAGCAGCTCGGGGGTAGGGAACACTGAAGCTTTCTTT. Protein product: CASSSGVGNTEAFF.

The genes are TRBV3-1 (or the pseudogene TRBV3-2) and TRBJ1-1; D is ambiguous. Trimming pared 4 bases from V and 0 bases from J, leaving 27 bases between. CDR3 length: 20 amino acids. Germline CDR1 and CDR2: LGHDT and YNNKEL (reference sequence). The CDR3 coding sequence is TGTGCCAGCAGCCCCAAAAGTAGGAGTGGAATTTCCCTCATGAACACTGAAGCTTTCTTT. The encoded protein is CASSPKSRSGISLMNTEAFF.

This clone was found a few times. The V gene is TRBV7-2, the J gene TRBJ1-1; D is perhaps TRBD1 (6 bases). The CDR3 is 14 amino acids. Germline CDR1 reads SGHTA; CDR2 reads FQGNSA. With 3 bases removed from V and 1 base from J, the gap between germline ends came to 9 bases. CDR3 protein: CASSFSDRNTEAFF. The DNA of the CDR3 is TGTGCCAGCAGCTTCTCGGACAGGAACACTGAAGCTTTCTTT.

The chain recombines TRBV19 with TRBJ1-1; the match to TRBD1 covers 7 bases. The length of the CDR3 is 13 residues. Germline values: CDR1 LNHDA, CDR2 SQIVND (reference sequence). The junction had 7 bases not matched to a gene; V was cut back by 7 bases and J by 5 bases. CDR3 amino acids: CASINRGSTEAFF. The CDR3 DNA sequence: TGTGCCAGTATCAACAGGGGCTCTACTGAAGCTTTCTTT.

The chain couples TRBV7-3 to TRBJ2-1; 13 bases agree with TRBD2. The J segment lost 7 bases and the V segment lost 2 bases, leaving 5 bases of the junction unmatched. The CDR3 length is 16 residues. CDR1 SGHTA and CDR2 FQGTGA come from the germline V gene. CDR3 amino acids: CASSLGTSGIRNEQFF. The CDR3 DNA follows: TGTGCCAGCAGCTTAGGGACTAGCGGGATTCGTAATGAGCAGTTCTTC.

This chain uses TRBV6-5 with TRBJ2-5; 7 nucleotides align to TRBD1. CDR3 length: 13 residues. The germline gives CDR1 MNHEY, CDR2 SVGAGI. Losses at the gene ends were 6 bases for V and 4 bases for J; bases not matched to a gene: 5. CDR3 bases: TGTGCCAGCAGCCTGGGACAGAGAGAGACCCAGTACTTC. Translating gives CASSLGQRETQYF.

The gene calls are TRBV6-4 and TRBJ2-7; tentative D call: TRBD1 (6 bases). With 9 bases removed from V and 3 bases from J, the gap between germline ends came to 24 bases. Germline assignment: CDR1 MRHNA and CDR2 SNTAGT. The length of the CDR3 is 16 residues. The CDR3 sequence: CASTDRSQTKYYEQYV. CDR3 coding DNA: TGTGCCAGTACAGACAGGAGCCAAACGAAGTACTACGAGCAGTACGTC.

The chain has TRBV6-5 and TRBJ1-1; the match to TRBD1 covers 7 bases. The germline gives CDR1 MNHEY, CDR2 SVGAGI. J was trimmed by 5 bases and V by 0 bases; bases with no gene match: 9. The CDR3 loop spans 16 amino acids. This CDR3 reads CASSYSRTGAGTEAFF. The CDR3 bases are TGTGCCAGCAGTTACTCACGTACAGGGGCAGGTACTGAAGCTTTCTTT.

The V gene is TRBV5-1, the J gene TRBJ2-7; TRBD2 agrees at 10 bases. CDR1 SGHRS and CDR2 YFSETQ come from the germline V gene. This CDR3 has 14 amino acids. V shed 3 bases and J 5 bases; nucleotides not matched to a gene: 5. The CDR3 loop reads CASSSVAGGNEQYF. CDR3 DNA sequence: TGCGCCAGCAGCTCCGTAGCGGGAGGAAACGAGCAGTACTTC.

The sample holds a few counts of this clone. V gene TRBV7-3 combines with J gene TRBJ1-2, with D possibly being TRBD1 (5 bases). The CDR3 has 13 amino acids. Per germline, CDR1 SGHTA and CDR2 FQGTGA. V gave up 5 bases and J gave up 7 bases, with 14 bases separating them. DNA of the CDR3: TGTGCCAGCAGCCTGGGGCCCGGTAGTGGCTACACCTTC. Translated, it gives CASSLGPGSGYTF.

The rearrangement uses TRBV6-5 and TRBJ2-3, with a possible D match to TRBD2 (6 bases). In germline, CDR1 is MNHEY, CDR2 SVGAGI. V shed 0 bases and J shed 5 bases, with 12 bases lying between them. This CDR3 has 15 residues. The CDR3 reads CASSYSSRGGDTQYF. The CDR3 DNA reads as TGTGCCAGCAGTTACTCGAGTAGGGGAGGAGATACGCAGTATTTT.

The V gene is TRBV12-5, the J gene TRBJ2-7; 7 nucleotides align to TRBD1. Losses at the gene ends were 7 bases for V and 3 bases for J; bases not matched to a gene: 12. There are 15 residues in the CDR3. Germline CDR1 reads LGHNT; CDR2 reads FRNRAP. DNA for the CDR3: TGTGCTAGTGCCCCAGGGACAGACCGCAACTACGAGCAGTACTTC. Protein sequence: CASAPGTDRNYEQYF.

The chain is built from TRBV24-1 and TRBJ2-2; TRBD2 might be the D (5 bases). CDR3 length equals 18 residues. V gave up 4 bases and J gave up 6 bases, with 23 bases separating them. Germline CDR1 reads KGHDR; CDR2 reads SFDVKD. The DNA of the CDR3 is TGTGCCACCAGTGACCCGTACGCAAGGTTCGGGGAAGCCGGGGAGCTGTTTTTT. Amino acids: CATSDPYARFGEAGELFF.

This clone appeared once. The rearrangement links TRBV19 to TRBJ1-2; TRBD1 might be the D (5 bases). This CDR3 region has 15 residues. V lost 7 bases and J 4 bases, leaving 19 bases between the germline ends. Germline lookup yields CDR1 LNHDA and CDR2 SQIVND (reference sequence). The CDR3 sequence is CASTSGTWDVYGYTF. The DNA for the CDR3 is TGTGCCAGTACCTCCGGGACTTGGGACGTCTATGGCTACACCTTC.

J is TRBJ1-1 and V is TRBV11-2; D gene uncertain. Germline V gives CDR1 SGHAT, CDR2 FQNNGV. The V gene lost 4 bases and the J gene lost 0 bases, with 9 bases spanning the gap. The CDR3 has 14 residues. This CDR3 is CASSYSELNTEAFF. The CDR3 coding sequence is TGTGCCAGCAGCTACAGTGAGCTGAACACTGAAGCTTTCTTT.

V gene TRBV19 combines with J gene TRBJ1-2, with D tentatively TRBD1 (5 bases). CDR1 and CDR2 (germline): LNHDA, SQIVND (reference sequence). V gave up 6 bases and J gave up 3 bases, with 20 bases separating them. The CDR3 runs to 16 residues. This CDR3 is CASSEPRTRQYYGYTF. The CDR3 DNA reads TGTGCCAGTAGCGAACCTCGAACCCGACAGTACTATGGCTACACCTTC.

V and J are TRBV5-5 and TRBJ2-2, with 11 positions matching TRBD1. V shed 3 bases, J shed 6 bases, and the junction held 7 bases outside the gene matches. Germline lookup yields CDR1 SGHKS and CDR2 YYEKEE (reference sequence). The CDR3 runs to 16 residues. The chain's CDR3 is CASSSIRDRGAGELFF. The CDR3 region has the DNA TGTGCCAGCAGCTCGATACGGGACAGGGGGGCCGGGGAGCTGTTTTTT.

CDR3 residues: CAGTTGQGMGYGYTF. DNA of the CDR3: TGTGCCGGAACAACCGGACAGGGGATGGGTTATGGCTACACCTTC. The chain links TRBV7-9 to TRBJ1-2; 9 positions match TRBD1. Per germline, CDR1 SEHNR and CDR2 FQNEAQ (reference sequence). The V gene end was trimmed by 11 bases and the J gene end by 5 bases; junction bases not matched to a gene: 15. The CDR3 sequence is 15 residues long.

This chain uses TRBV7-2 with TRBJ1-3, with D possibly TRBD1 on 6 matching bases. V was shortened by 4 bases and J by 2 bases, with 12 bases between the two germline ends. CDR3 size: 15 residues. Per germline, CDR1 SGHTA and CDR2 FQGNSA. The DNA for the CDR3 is TGTGCCAGCAGCTCAACTTGGACAGCTGGAAACACCATATATTTT. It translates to CASSSTWTAGNTIYF.